This TCR beta chain comes out of a study of beta chain features in type 1 diabetes. As regards this clone: Antigen unknown.

Expressed TCRB transcripts were sequenced, since all the RNA that had been isolated was reverse transcribed. Data came from immunoSEQ multiplex PCR; TCRdb stores just in-frame clones and leaves some out. Of about 230,000 clones in the sample, 15% to 20% were seen once. Regarding the study as a whole: Type 1 diabetes patients had moderately but significantly shorter TCRB CDR3s in all four CD4+ subsets.

Trimming took 4 bases from V and 5 from J, leaving 15 bases between them. Germline CDR1 reads SNHLY; CDR2 reads FYNNEI. This CDR3 comprises 14 residues. The sample was naive CD4+ T cells from blood. The clonotype originates from a man aged 25-45 years with type 1 diabetes. The chain recombines TRBV2 with TRBJ2-7; D is perhaps TRBD2 (5 bases). The DNA of the CDR3 is TGTGCCAGCAGTGGTATGGGAGAAGGGAACGAGCAGTACTTC. Residues: CASSGMGEGNEQYF.